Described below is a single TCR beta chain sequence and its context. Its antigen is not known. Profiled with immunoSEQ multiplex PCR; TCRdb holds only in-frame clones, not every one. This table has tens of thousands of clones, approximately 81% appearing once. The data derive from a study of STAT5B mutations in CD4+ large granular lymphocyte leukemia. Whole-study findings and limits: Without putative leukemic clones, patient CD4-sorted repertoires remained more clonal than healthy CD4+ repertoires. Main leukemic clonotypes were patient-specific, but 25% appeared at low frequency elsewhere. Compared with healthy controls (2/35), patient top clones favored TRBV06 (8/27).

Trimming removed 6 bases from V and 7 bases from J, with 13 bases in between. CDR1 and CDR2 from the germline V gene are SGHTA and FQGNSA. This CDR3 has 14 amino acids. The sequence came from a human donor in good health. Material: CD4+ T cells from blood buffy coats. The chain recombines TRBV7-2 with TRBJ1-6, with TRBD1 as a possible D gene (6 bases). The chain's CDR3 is CASSSGVLNSPLHF. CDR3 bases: TGTGCCAGCAGTTCAGGGGTGTTGAATTCACCCCTCCACTTT.